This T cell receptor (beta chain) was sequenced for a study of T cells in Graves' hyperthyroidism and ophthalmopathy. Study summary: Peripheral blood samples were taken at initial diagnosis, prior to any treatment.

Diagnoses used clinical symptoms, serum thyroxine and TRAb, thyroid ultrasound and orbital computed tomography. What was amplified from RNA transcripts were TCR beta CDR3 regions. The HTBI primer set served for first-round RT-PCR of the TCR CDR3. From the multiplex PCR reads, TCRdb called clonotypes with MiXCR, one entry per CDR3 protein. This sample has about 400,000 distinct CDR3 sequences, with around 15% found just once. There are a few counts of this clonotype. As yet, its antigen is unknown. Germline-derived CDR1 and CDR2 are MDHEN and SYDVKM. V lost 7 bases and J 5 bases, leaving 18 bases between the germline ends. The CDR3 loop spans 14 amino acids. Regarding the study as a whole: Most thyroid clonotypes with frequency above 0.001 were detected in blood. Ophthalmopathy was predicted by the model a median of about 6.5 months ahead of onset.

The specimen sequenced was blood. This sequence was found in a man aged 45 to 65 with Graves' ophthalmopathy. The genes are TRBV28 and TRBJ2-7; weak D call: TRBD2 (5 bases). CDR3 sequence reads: CASTGPAGGHEQYF. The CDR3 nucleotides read TGTGCCAGCACTGGGCCCGCTGGCGGGCACGAGCAGTACTTC.